The next 14 T cell receptor beta chains were all read from a single sample in a study of cytomegalovirus exposure and HLA in healthy donors. A multiplex PCR was run with 60 Vbeta primers and 13 Jbeta primers. Produced via immunoSEQ multiplex PCR; TCRdb's table is partial and in-frame only. This sample has more than 85,000 clones, with roughly three quarters found just once. Sequenced input: PBMCs. These receptors all stem from a female donor in good health and CMV-seronegative.

The chain joins TRBV9 to TRBJ2-2, with D perhaps TRBD2 (6 bases). The CDR3 has 16 residues. The V end was cut by 1 base, the J end by 6 bases, with 16 bases between. Germline CDR1 SGDLS, CDR2 YYNGEE. Written as DNA, the CDR3 is TGTGCCAGCAGCGTATCGTCCTGGGGGGAACCCGGGGAGCTGTTTTTT. It codes for CASSVSSWGEPGELFF.

This chain connects TRBV27 to TRBJ1-4; D not resolved. The germline V gene has CDR1 MNHEY and CDR2 SMNVEV (reference sequence). The V gene lost 6 bases and the J gene lost 2 bases, with 16 bases spanning the gap. The CDR3 length is 16 residues. In DNA, the CDR3 is TGTGCCAGCAGCCTAGCGACCCGGACCACTAATGAAAAACTGTTTTTT. This translates into CASSLATRTTNEKLFF.

The rearrangement links TRBV7-3 to TRBJ2-3; 7 bases are shared with TRBD2. CDR3 length: 17 residues. Germline V lookup: CDR1 SGHTA, CDR2 FQGTGA. Losses at the gene ends were 2 bases for V and 3 bases for J; bases not matched to a gene: 11. CDR3 nucleotides: TGTGCCAGCAGCTTATTAGCGGGCCCCCGGGGGACAGATACGCAGTATTTT. Translated: CASSLLAGPRGTDTQYF.

The chain links TRBV9 to TRBJ2-7; 7 bases agree with TRBD1. There are 14 residues in the CDR3. Germline V gene data show CDR1 as SGDLS and CDR2 as YYNGEE. V lost 3 bases, J lost 6 bases, and 9 bases stayed unmatched. DNA of the CDR3: TGTGCCAGCAGCGCCGACGGGACAGCCGGCGAGCAGTACTTC. Amino acids: CASSADGTAGEQYF.

The chain has TRBV11-2 and TRBJ1-1; D might be TRBD1 (5 bases). CDR1 SGHAT and CDR2 FQNNGV come from the germline V gene. The CDR3 contains 13 residues. The V gene lost 4 bases and the J gene lost 6 bases, with 12 bases spanning the gap. The CDR3 sequence is CASSYSGTPEAFF. Written as DNA, the CDR3 is TGTGCCAGCAGCTACTCCGGGACTCCTGAAGCTTTCTTT.

This clone was observed a handful of times. The chain joins TRBV29-1 to TRBJ2-7; TRBD1 matches 9 bases. J was trimmed by 3 bases and V by 1 base; bases with no gene match: 1. This CDR3 is built from 13 residues. Germline loops: CDR1 SQVTM, CDR2 ANQGSEA. The CDR3 reads CSVEGQGGYEQYF. The DNA of the CDR3 is TGCAGCGTTGAAGGACAGGGGGGCTACGAGCAGTACTTC.

The chain carries TRBV9 and TRBJ2-1, with 9 bases identical to TRBD1. Trimming at V came to 0 bases and at J to 5 bases, leaving 9 bases not matched to a gene. The CDR3 has 17 amino acids. Germline assignment: CDR1 SGDLS and CDR2 YYNGEE. CDR3 sequence reads: CASSVVGAGQGDNEQFF. The CDR3 DNA sequence: TGTGCCAGCAGCGTAGTGGGCGCGGGACAGGGCGACAATGAGCAGTTCTTC. The whole variable domain, remainder taken from reference TRBV9 and TRBJ2-1, is DSGVTQTPKHLITATGQRVTLRCSPRSGDLSVYWYQQSLDQGLQFLIQYYNGEERAKGNILERFSAQQFPDLHSELNLSSLELGDSALYFCASSVVGAGQGDNEQFFGPGTRLTVL.

In DNA, the CDR3 is TGCGCCAGCAGCTCAGGTGCAACTAGCGTCGACGAGCAGTACTTC. Translation gives CASSSGATSVDEQYF. The chain carries TRBV5-1 and TRBJ2-7; 7 bases match TRBD2. Germline-derived CDR1 and CDR2 are SGHRS and YFSETQ. Unmatched junction bases numbered 11, after V lost 3 bases and J lost 5 bases. The CDR3 is made up of 15 amino acids. Together with reference TRBV5-1 and TRBJ2-7, the CDR3 gives the full variable domain: KAGVTQTPRYLIKTRGQQVTLSCSPISGHRSVSWYQQTPGQGLQFLFEYFSETQRNKGNFPGRFSGRQFSNSRSEMNVSTLELGDSALYLCASSSGATSVDEQYFGPGTRLTVT.

The J gene is TRBJ2-5, the V gene TRBV6-5; 9 bases are shared with TRBD1. The DNA matches TRBJ2-7 better at its end, which makes the J call doubtful. CDR1 and CDR2 (germline): MNHEY, SVGAGI. The CDR3 has 15 residues. In DNA form, the CDR3 reads TGTGCCAGCAGTTACACCGGGACAGGGCTGTACGAGCAGTACTTC. Residues: CASSYTGTGLYEQYF.

The chain joins TRBV29-1 to TRBJ1-1, with a weak D call TRBD1 (5 bases). The germline V and J ends were trimmed by 3 bases and 0 bases, with 11 bases remaining between them. The germline gives CDR1 SQVTM, CDR2 ANQGSEA. The CDR3 extends over 14 amino acids. CDR3 nucleotides: TGCAGCGTTGAGCAGGGAGGGGTGAACACTGAAGCTTTCTTT. Translation: CSVEQGGVNTEAFF.

The rearrangement joins TRBV15 to TRBJ2-7; D uncertain. V was shortened by 3 bases and J by 0 bases, with 6 bases between the two germline ends. CDR3 length equals 13 residues. Germline-derived CDR1 and CDR2 are LNHNV and YYDKDF (reference sequence). The CDR3 sequence is CATSRYSSYEQYF. The CDR3 DNA reads TGTGCCACCAGCAGGTATAGCTCCTACGAGCAGTACTTC.

The V and J genes are TRBV7-8 and TRBJ2-1; 9 bases map to TRBD2. With V trimmed by 3 bases and J by 0 bases, 21 bases remained unmatched. Germline CDR1 SGHVS, CDR2 FQNEAQ. This CDR3 has 22 amino acids. CDR3 bases: TGTGCCAGCAGCTTTAAAGGCTATGGGCTAGCGGGATATACGGGCTCCTACAATGAGCAGTTCTTC. This sequence encodes CASSFKGYGLAGYTGSYNEQFF.

CDR3 protein: CASSAGQSYEQYF. In nucleotides, the CDR3 is TGTGCCAGCAGCGCGGGACAGTCCTACGAGCAGTACTTC. This sequence joins TRBV27 and TRBJ2-7, with a possible D match to TRBD1 (7 bases). CDR3 length: 13 residues. The ends were cut back, 6 bases at V and 1 base at J, with 10 bases in the middle. Germline V lookup: CDR1 MNHEY, CDR2 SMNVEV (reference sequence).

This clone has just a few counts. The chain carries TRBV5-6 and TRBJ2-7, with D perhaps TRBD1 (5 bases). This CDR3 has 15 amino acids. Trimming shortened V by 2 bases and J by 2 bases, and 14 bases separated the two germline ends. The germline gives CDR1 SGHDT, CDR2 YYEEEE. The CDR3 region is CASSFPTGLTYEQYF. As DNA, the CDR3 is TGTGCCAGCAGCTTCCCCACAGGCTTGACCTACGAGCAGTACTTC.